This entry concerns a single TCR beta chain. The table came from immunoSEQ multiplex PCR; TCRdb's copy has only in-frame clones and leaves some out. The sample records around 2.1 million clones, approximately 94% being singletons. This sample stems from a study of shared clonotypes between healthy human individuals. The CDR3 is made up of 24 amino acids. Per the germline V gene, CDR1 is LNHNV and CDR2 is YYDKDF (reference sequence). V shed 0 bases and J 1 base; nucleotides not matched to a gene: 27. This chain uses TRBV15 with TRBJ2-1, with 7 nucleotides matching TRBD2. The sequenced sample consisted of naive CD4+ T cells sorted from blood. The subset was: CD45RA+ positively selected. This TCR came from a man younger than 35 in good health. CDR3 DNA: TGTGCCACCAGCAGAGATCTTGACCTTTTCAGTAGCGCGGGAGTGACCAGGTCCTACAATGAGCAGTTCTTC. Translating gives CATSRDLDLFSSAGVTRSYNEQFF.